This T cell receptor beta chain is from a study of cytomegalovirus exposure and HLA in healthy donors. Findings and limits, study-wide: According to a later analysis, most TCR beta chains associated with CMV appeared HLA-restricted. 164 TCR beta chains were listed as cytomegalovirus-associated. In most subjects, TCR beta sequences reportedly gave accurate predictions of HLA-A and HLA-B alleles. With later analysis, a missense DCLRE1C variant became linked to TCR beta V- and J-gene trimming.

In regard to this clone: Its antigen is unidentified.

PCR primers comprised 60 Vbeta and 13 Jbeta primers. Method: immunoSEQ multiplex PCR; TCRdb's copy keeps in-frame clones and lacks some. The data contain roughly 200,000 clones, roughly 80% of them singletons. Sequencing was done on a sample of PBMCs. The clonotype was recovered from a woman in her late teens or twenties in good health and CMV-seronegative.

The CDR3 region has the DNA TGTGCCAGCAGCTTACGGGGAGACTATGGCTACACCTTC. It yields the protein CASSLRGDYGYTF. This chain joins TRBV2 and TRBJ1-2, with D hard to call. This CDR3 comprises 13 residues. Trimming stripped 6 bases from V and 3 bases from J, with 11 bases between. CDR1 and CDR2 from the germline V gene are SNHLY and FYNNEI. Filled out from reference TRBV2 and TRBJ1-2, the complete variable domain reads EPEVTQTPSHQVTQMGQEVILRCVPISNHLYFYWYRQILGQKVEFLVSFYNNEISEKSEIFDDQFSVERPDGSNFTLKIRSTKLEDSAMYFCASSLRGDYGYTFGSGTRLTVV.